What follows describes a single TCR beta chain. Its antigen is not known. The data were obtained in a study of post-analysis software for immune sequencing data. Study-wide background: Secondary progressive, relapsing-remitting and progressive-relapsing multiple sclerosis were among the included disease courses. Overall study findings and caveats: Controls showed significantly higher normalized Chao1 diversity than did multiple sclerosis patients. The F measure placed samples prepared in the same batch into strongly shared clusters. In patients, TRBV5-6, TRBV5-1 and TRBV20-1 belonged to roughly 5 TRBV segments found more frequently than in controls.

The TCR beta cDNA libraries contained unique molecular identifiers. Between roughly 1 and 10 million T cells gave rise to 500,000 to 600,000 cDNA molecules. TCRdb re-derived calls from the PCR reads in MiXCR, one entry per CDR3 protein. The sample contains more than 450,000 distinct CDR3 sequences, about 40% of which appear only once. There are 18 residues in the CDR3. Germline V lookup: CDR1 SGHRS, CDR2 YFSETQ. The V and J ends lost 1 base and 1 base respectively, with 20 bases between them. The sample consisted of blood. The clonotype was recovered from a girl between 10 and 17 years old with multiple sclerosis. V is TRBV5-1 and J is TRBJ1-2, with D perhaps matching TRBD1 (6 bases). CDR3 amino acids: CASSLLGKTGTDNYGYTF. The CDR3 nucleotides are TGCGCCAGCAGCTTGCTGGGAAAAACAGGGACCGATAACTATGGCTACACCTTC.